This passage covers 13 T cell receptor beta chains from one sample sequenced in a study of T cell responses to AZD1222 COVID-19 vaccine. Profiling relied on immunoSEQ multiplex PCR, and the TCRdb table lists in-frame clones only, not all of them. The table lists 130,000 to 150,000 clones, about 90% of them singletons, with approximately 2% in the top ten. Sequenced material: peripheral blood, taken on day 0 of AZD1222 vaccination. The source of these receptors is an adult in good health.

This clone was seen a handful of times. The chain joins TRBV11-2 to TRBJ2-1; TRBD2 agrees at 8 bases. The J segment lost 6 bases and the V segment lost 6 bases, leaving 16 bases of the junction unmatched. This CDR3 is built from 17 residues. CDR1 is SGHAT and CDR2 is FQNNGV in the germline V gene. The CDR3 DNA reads TGTGCCAGCAGACACACCGGGGGGGCCAAAGGGGTCAATGAGCAGTTCTTC. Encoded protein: CASRHTGGAKGVNEQFF.

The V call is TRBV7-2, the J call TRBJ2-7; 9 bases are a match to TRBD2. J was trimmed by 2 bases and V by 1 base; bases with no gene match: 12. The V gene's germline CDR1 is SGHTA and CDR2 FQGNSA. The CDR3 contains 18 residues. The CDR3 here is CASSLVSGGGAFTYEQYF. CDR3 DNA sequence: TGTGCCAGCAGCTTAGTAAGTGGCGGGGGGGCGTTTACCTACGAGCAGTACTTC.

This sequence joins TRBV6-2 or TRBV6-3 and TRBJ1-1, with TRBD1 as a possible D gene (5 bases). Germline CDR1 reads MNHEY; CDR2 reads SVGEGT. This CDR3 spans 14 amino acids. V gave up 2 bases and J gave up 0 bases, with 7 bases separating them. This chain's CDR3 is CASSYDSLNTEAFF. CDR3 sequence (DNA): TGTGCCAGCAGTTACGACAGCCTGAACACTGAAGCTTTCTTT.

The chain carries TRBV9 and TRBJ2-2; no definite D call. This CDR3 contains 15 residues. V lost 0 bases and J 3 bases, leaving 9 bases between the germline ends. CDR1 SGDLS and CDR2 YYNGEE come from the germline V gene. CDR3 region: CASSVVADYTGELFF. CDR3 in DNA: TGTGCCAGCAGCGTAGTGGCAGACTACACCGGGGAGCTGTTTTTT.

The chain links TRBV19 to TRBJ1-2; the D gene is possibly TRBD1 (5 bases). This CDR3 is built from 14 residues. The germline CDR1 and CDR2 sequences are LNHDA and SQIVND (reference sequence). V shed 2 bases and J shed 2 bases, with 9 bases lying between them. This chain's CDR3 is CASSISRVNYGYTF. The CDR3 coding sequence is TGTGCCAGTAGTATATCCAGGGTAAACTATGGCTACACCTTC.

CDR3: CASSPGVQQPQHF. The DNA of the CDR3 is TGTGCCAGCTCACCTGGGGTCCAGCAGCCCCAGCATTTT. The chain has TRBV18 and TRBJ1-5, with unresolved D. V was clipped by 3 bases and J by 7 bases, with 10 bases between them. Looked up from germline, CDR1 is KGHSH and CDR2 is LQKENI. The CDR3 covers 13 residues.

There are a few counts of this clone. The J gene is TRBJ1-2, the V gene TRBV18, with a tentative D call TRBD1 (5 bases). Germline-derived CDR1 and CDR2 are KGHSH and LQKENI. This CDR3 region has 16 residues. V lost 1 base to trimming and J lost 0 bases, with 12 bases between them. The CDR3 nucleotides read TGTGCCAGCTCACCACGACAGATGTCGGCTAACTATGGCTACACCTTC. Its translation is CASSPRQMSANYGYTF.

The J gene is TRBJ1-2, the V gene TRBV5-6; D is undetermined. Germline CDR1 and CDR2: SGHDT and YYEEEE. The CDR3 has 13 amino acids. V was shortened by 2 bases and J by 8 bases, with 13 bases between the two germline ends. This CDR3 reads CASSFMYRPGYTF. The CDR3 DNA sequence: TGTGCCAGCAGCTTTATGTACCGCCCCGGCTACACCTTC.

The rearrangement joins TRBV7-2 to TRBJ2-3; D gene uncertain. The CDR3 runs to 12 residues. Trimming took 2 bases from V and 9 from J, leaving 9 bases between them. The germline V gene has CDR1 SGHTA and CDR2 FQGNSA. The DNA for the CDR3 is TGTGCCAGCAGCTTATCTCCAGGCACGCAGTATTTT. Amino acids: CASSLSPGTQYF. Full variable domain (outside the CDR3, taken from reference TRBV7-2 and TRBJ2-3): GAGVSQSPSNKVTEKGKDVELRCDPISGHTALYWYRQSLGQGLEFLIYFQGNSAPDKSGLPSDRFSAERTGGSVSTLTIQRTQQEDSAVYLCASSLSPGTQYFGPGTRLTVL.

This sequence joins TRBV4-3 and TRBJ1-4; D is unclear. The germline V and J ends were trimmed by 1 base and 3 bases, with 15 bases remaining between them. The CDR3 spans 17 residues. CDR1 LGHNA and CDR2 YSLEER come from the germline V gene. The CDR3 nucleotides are TGCGCCAGCAGCCAAGGTCCCCTCCAGGCAGCTAATGAAAAACTGTTTTTT. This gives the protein CASSQGPLQAANEKLFF.

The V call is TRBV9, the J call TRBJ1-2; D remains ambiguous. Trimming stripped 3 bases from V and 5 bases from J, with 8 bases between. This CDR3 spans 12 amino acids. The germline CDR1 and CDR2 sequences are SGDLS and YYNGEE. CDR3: CASSAGYYGYTF. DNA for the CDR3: TGTGCCAGCAGCGCGGGGTATTATGGCTACACCTTC. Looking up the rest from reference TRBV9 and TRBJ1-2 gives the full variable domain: DSGVTQTPKHLITATGQRVTLRCSPRSGDLSVYWYQQSLDQGLQFLIQYYNGEERAKGNILERFSAQQFPDLHSELNLSSLELGDSALYFCASSAGYYGYTFGSGTRLTVV.

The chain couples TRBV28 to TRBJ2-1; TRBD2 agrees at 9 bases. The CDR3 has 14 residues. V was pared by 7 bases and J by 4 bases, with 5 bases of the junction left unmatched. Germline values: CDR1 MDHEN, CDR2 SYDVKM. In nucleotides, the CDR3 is TGTGCCAGCAAGGGACTAGCAAGATACAATGAGCAGTTCTTC. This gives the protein CASKGLARYNEQFF. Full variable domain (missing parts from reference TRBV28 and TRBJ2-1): DVKVTQSSRYLVKRTGEKVFLECVQDMDHENMFWYRQDPGLGLRLIYFSYDVKMKEKGDIPEGYSVSREKKERFSLILESASTNQTSMYLCASKGLARYNEQFFGPGTRLTVL.

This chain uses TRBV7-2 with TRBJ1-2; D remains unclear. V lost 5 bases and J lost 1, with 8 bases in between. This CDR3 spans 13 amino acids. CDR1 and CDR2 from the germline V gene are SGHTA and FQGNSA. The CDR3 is CASSADGNYGYTF. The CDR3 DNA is TGTGCCAGCAGCGCAGACGGTAACTATGGCTACACCTTC.